The rows below give T cell receptor beta chains drawn from one sample of a study of blood T cell repertoires in COVID-19. The repertoire was sequenced with immunoSEQ multiplex PCR; TCRdb's copy has only in-frame clones and lacks some. The sample carries 50,000 to 80,000 clones, roughly four fifths recorded once. Material: peripheral blood. The receptors shown here come from a human donor in a cohort sampled during active COVID-19. The CDR3 runs from the conserved cysteine through the conserved F or W. Fields, in order: CDR3 protein, CDR3 DNA, clone size, V gene, D gene, J gene. A D gene is named only where the DNA matches it firmly. Clone size is not always given. Where it is, it says once, few, many or a class for expanded clones.

CDR3aa: CASSLVGGAGYGYTF; CDR3nt: TGTGCCAGCAGCTTAGTAGGGGGGGCGGGCTATGGCTACACCTTC; abundance: .; v_gene: TRBV7-2; d_gene: .; j_gene: TRBJ1-2
CDR3aa: CASSLEGSNEKLFF; CDR3nt: TGTGCCAGCAGCTTAGAGGGGTCTAATGAAAAACTGTTTTTT; abundance: .; v_gene: TRBV7-2; d_gene: .; j_gene: TRBJ1-4
CDR3aa: CASSQGRGAKNIQYF; CDR3nt: TGCGCCAGCAGCCAAGGAAGGGGAGCCAAAAACATTCAGTACTTC; abundance: .; v_gene: TRBV4-3; d_gene: .; j_gene: TRBJ2-4
CDR3aa: CASSLAARRDGYEQYF; CDR3nt: TGTGCCAGCAGCTTGGCGGCACGGAGGGACGGCTACGAGCAGTACTTC; abundance: few; v_gene: TRBV5-6; d_gene: .; j_gene: TRBJ2-7
CDR3aa: CASSQGIGGGGEETQYF; CDR3nt: TGTGCCAGCAGCCAAGGGATCGGGGGCGGGGGCGAAGAGACCCAGTACTTC; abundance: .; v_gene: TRBV4-2; d_gene: .; j_gene: TRBJ2-5
CDR3aa: CASRKTGISEAFF; CDR3nt: TGTGCCAGCAGGAAAACAGGGATCTCTGAAGCTTTCTTT; abundance: .; v_gene: TRBV13; d_gene: .; j_gene: TRBJ1-1
CDR3aa: CASSERRGGNNEQFF; CDR3nt: TGTGCCAGCAGTGAGCGGCGGGGGGGGAACAATGAGCAGTTCTTC; abundance: .; v_gene: TRBV25-1; d_gene: TRBD2; j_gene: TRBJ2-1
CDR3aa: CASSTSGGRGQETQYF; CDR3nt: TGTGCCAGCAGCACCTCTGGGGGGAGGGGACAAGAGACCCAGTACTTC; abundance: .; v_gene: TRBV6-6; d_gene: TRBD2; j_gene: TRBJ2-5
CDR3aa: CASSEMRGEQETQYF; CDR3nt: TGTGCCAGCAGTGAAATGCGGGGGGAACAAGAGACCCAGTACTTC; abundance: .; v_gene: TRBV2; d_gene: TRBD2; j_gene: TRBJ2-5
CDR3aa: CASSLVPGGSYNSPLHF; CDR3nt: TGTGCCAGCAGCTTAGTACCAGGGGGCTCCTATAATTCACCCCTCCACTTT; abundance: .; v_gene: TRBV7-9; d_gene: TRBD1; j_gene: TRBJ1-6
CDR3aa: CASSMEKQGSYEQYF; CDR3nt: TGTGCCAGTAGTATGGAGAAACAGGGGTCTTACGAGCAGTACTTC; abundance: .; v_gene: TRBV19; d_gene: TRBD1; j_gene: TRBJ2-7
CDR3aa: CASRLVGRVHEQYF; CDR3nt: TGTGCAAGTCGCTTAGTGGGGAGGGTCCACGAGCAGTACTTC; abundance: .; v_gene: TRBV12-2; d_gene: .; j_gene: TRBJ2-7
CDR3aa: CASSYQGVETQYF; CDR3nt: TGTGCCAGCAGTTACCAGGGTGTCGAGACCCAGTACTTC; abundance: .; v_gene: TRBV6-2/TRBV6-3; d_gene: .; j_gene: TRBJ2-5
CDR3aa: CASSLSPGEGGYTF; CDR3nt: TGTGCCAGCAGCTTATCACCAGGGGAGGGTGGCTACACCTTC; abundance: .; v_gene: TRBV7-9; d_gene: .; j_gene: TRBJ1-2
CDR3aa: CASSVTGADTQYF; CDR3nt: TGTGCCAGCAGCGTTACCGGGGCAGATACGCAGTATTTT; abundance: .; v_gene: TRBV9; d_gene: .; j_gene: TRBJ2-3
CDR3aa: CASSLRPSTINTDTQYF; CDR3nt: TGTGCCAGCAGCTTACGTCCTAGCACTATAAACACAGATACGCAGTATTTT; abundance: .; v_gene: TRBV13; d_gene: .; j_gene: TRBJ2-3
CDR3aa: CASSLPGLGGKTQYF; CDR3nt: TGTGCCAGCAGCCTACCGGGACTAGGGGGGAAGACCCAGTACTTC; abundance: .; v_gene: TRBV14; d_gene: TRBD2; j_gene: TRBJ2-5
CDR3aa: CATAGTGVETQYF; CDR3nt: TGTGCCACCGCCGGGACAGGGGTTGAGACCCAGTACTTC; abundance: .; v_gene: TRBV24-1; d_gene: TRBD1; j_gene: TRBJ2-5
CDR3aa: CASSRTTGLQETQYF; CDR3nt: TGTGCCAGCAGTCGAACTACAGGGTTACAAGAGACCCAGTACTTC; abundance: .; v_gene: TRBV6-5; d_gene: .; j_gene: TRBJ2-5
CDR3aa: CASSPRTGTYEQYF; CDR3nt: TGCGCCAGCAGCCCTCGGACAGGGACCTACGAGCAGTACTTC; abundance: .; v_gene: TRBV4-3; d_gene: TRBD1; j_gene: TRBJ2-7
CDR3aa: CASSIGSSGANIQYF; CDR3nt: TGTGCCAGTAGTATCGGGTCCTCCGGTGCAAACATTCAGTACTTC; abundance: .; v_gene: TRBV19; d_gene: .; j_gene: TRBJ2-4
CDR3aa: CASSQPGQEAFF; CDR3nt: TGTGCCAGCAGCCAACCGGGACAAGAAGCTTTCTTT; abundance: .; v_gene: TRBV28; d_gene: .; j_gene: TRBJ1-1
CDR3aa: CASTTTGGRGYEKLFF; CDR3nt: TGTGCCAGCACCACCACCGGGGGGCGCGGATATGAAAAACTGTTTTTT; abundance: .; v_gene: TRBV5-6; d_gene: .; j_gene: TRBJ1-4
CDR3aa: CAWSVGGAGNSPLHF; CDR3nt: TGTGCCTGGAGTGTCGGAGGGGCCGGCAATTCACCCCTCCACTTT; abundance: medium-sized; v_gene: TRBV30; d_gene: .; j_gene: TRBJ1-6
CDR3aa: CASSSGSGEQFF; CDR3nt: TGTGCCAGCAGCTCTGGATCAGGTGAGCAGTTCTTC; abundance: .; v_gene: TRBV5-4; d_gene: .; j_gene: TRBJ2-1
CDR3aa: CASRYGRATEAFF; CDR3nt: TGTGCCAGCAGGTACGGTAGAGCCACTGAAGCTTTCTTT; abundance: .; v_gene: TRBV6-5; d_gene: .; j_gene: TRBJ1-1
CDR3aa: CASSRQGAQETQYF; CDR3nt: TGTGCCAGCAGCCGACAGGGTGCCCAAGAGACCCAGTACTTC; abundance: .; v_gene: TRBV5-6; d_gene: TRBD1; j_gene: TRBJ2-5